The next 6 T cell receptor beta chains were all read from a single sample in a study of cytomegalovirus exposure and HLA in healthy donors. PCR amplification relied on 60 Vbeta primers (plus 13 Jbeta primers). Sequenced by immunoSEQ multiplex PCR; TCRdb stores in-frame clones only, minus some. This sample carries 120,000 to 150,000 clones, roughly 80% of them seen once, and the ten largest clones take roughly 6.3%. Sequencing used PBMCs. All receptors derive from a woman aged 40 to 50 in good health and CMV-seropositive.

The chain recombines TRBV5-1 with TRBJ2-1, with TRBD1 matching over 7 bases. With 2 bases clipped from V and 0 bases from J, the junction kept 2 bases outside the gene matches. There are 15 residues in the CDR3. Germline V gene data show CDR1 as SGHRS and CDR2 as YFSETQ. The CDR3: CASSLTGVSYNEQFF. The CDR3, as DNA: TGCGCCAGCAGCTTAACAGGGGTCTCCTACAATGAGCAGTTCTTC.

This clone has a handful of counts. The V and J genes are TRBV15 and TRBJ1-1, with 7 bases identical to TRBD1. CDR1 and CDR2 (germline): LNHNV, YYDKDF (reference sequence). The ends lost 4 bases at V and 0 bases at J; junction bases unmatched: 8. The CDR3 is 16 amino acids. The CDR3 DNA follows: TGTGCCACCAGCAAGGGACAGCTTATGATGAACACTGAAGCTTTCTTT. This translates into CATSKGQLMMNTEAFF.

The CDR3 coding sequence is TGCGCCAGCAGCTTGGATGTAGCGGTGCAAGAGACCCAGTACTTC. Translation: CASSLDVAVQETQYF. V usage is TRBV5-1 and J usage is TRBJ2-5; the D gene is possibly TRBD2 (6 bases). The CDR3 is 15 amino acids. V was pared by 0 bases and J by 2 bases, with 11 bases between. Looked up from germline, CDR1 is SGHRS and CDR2 is YFSETQ.

V gene TRBV19 combines with J gene TRBJ2-3; D possibly corresponds to TRBD1 (6 bases). Germline CDR1 LNHDA, CDR2 SQIVND (reference sequence). V was cut by 5 bases and J by 2 bases, with 23 bases left in between. CDR3 length: 18 residues. The CDR3 coding sequence is TGTGCCAGTAGTCCCGAGAACCGGGACACCGGGGCCACAGATACGCAGTATTTT. As protein: CASSPENRDTGATDTQYF.

The chain joins TRBV14 to TRBJ2-1; 7 bases fit TRBD2. Germline V gives CDR1 SGHDN, CDR2 FVKESK. V gave up 0 bases and J gave up 4 bases; unmatched junction bases: 6. The CDR3 length is 16 residues. In DNA form, the CDR3 reads TGTGCCAGCAGCCAAGATCCAGCGGGGCCTTACAATGAGCAGTTCTTC. It encodes CASSQDPAGPYNEQFF. Supplemented by reference TRBV14 and TRBJ2-1, the full variable domain reads EAGVTQFPSHSVIEKGQTVTLRCDPISGHDNLYWYRRVMGKEIKFLLHFVKESKQDESGMPNNRFLAERTGGTYSTLKVQPAELEDSGVYFCASSQDPAGPYNEQFFGPGTRLTVL.

The rearrangement joins TRBV18 to TRBJ1-1; 7 bases map to TRBD1. There are 12 residues in the CDR3. CDR1 is KGHSH and CDR2 is LQKENI in the germline V gene. The ends lost 4 bases at V and 8 bases at J; junction bases unmatched: 4. This CDR3 reads CASSRQQGEAFF. Here the CDR3 DNA reads TGTGCCAGCTCACGACAACAGGGGGAAGCTTTCTTT.